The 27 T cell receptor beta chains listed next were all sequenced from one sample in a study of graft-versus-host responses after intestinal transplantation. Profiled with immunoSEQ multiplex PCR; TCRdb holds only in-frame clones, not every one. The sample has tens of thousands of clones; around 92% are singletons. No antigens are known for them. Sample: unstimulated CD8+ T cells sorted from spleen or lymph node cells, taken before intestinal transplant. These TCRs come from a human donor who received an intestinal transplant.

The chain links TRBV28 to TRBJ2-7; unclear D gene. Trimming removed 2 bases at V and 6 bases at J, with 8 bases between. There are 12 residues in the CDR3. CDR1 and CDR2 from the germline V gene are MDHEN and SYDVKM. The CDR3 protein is CASSLDSTEQYF. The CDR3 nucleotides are TGTGCCAGCAGTTTAGACTCCACCGAGCAGTACTTC.

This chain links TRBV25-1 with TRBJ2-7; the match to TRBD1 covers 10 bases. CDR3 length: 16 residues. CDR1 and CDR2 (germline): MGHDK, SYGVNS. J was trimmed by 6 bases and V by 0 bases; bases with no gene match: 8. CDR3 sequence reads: CASSEYGGTGVIEQYF. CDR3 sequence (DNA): TGTGCCAGCAGTGAATACGGCGGGACAGGGGTAATCGAGCAGTACTTC.

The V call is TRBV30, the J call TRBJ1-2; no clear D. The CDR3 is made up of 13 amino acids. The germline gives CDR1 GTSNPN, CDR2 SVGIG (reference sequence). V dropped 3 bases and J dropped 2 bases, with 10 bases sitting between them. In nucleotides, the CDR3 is TGTGCCTGGAGCGCGGCCACCAACTATGGCTACACCTTC. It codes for CAWSAATNYGYTF.

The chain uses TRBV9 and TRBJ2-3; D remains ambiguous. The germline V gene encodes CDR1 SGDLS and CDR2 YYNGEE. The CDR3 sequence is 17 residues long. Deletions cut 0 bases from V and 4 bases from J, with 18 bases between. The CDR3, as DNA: TGTGCCAGCAGCGTAGGTGACTTTTTTAACTCCGCAGATACGCAGTATTTT. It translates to CASSVGDFFNSADTQYF.

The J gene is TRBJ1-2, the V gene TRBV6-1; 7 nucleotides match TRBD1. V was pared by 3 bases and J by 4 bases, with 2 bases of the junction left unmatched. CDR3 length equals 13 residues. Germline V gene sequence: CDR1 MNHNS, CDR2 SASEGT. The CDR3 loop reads CASSDGTVYGYTF. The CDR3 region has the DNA TGTGCCAGCAGTGACGGGACAGTCTATGGCTACACCTTC.

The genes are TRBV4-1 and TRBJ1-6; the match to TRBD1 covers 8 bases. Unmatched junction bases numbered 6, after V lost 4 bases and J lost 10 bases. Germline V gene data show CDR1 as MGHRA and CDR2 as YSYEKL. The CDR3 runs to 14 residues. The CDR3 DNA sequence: TGCGCCAGCAGCCTAGTGACAGGGGACTCACCCCTCCACTTT. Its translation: CASSLVTGDSPLHF.

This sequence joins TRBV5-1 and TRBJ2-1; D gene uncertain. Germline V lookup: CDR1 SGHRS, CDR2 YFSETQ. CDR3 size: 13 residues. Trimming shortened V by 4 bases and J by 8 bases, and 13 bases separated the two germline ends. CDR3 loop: CASSQYPSDEQFF. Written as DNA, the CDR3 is TGCGCCAGCAGCCAGTATCCCTCTGATGAGCAGTTCTTC.

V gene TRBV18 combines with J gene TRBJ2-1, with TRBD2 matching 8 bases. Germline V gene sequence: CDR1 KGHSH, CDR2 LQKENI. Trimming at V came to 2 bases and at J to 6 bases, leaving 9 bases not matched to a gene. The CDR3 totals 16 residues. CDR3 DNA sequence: TGTGCCAGCTCACCAGCGGGAGGCCCCATAGGCAATGAGCAGTTCTTC. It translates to CASSPAGGPIGNEQFF.

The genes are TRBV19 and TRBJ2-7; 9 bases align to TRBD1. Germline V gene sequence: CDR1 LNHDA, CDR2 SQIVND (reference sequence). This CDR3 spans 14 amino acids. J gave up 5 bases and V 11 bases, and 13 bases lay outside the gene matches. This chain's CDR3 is CARKGTGTDDEQYF. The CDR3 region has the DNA TGTGCCCGTAAGGGGACAGGGACGGACGACGAGCAGTACTTC.

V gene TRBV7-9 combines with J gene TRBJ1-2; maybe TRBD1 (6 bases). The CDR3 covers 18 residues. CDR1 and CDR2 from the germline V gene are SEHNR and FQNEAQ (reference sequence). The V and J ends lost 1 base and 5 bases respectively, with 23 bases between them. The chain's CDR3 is CASSLGGRQGQGEYGYTF. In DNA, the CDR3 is TGTGCCAGCAGCTTAGGGGGGCGGCAGGGGCAAGGGGAGTATGGCTACACCTTC.

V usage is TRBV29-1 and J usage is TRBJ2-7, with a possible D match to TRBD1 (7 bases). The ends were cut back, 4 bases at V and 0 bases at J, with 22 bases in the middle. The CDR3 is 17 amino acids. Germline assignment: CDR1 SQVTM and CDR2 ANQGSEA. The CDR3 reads CSVGLSKQGTFSYEQYF. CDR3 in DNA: TGCAGCGTTGGCCTTAGTAAACAGGGGACTTTCTCCTACGAGCAGTACTTC.

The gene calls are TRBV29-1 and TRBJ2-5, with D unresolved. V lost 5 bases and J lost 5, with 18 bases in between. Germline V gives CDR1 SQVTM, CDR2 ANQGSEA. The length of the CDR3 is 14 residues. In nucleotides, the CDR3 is TGCAGCGTTACTGTTTCCTCTCTCGGGGAGACCCAGTACTTC. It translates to CSVTVSSLGETQYF.

CDR3 sequence (DNA): TGTGCCAGCAGTGAAGAAATCGGCCTCAGGGGGCCCTTCGAGCAGTACTTC. Its translation is CASSEEIGLRGPFEQYF. J is TRBJ2-7 and V is TRBV6-1; 8 bases line up with TRBD1. The trim removed 1 base at V and 6 bases at J, leaving 14 bases unmatched. Germline CDR1 is MNHNS and CDR2 is SASEGT. The CDR3 covers 17 residues.

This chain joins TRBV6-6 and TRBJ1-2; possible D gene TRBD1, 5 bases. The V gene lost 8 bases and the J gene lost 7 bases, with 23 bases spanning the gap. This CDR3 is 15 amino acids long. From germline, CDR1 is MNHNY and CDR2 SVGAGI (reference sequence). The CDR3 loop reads CASGTFPRGKGGYTF. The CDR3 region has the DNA TGTGCCAGCGGAACCTTCCCCCGGGGGAAGGGTGGCTACACCTTC.

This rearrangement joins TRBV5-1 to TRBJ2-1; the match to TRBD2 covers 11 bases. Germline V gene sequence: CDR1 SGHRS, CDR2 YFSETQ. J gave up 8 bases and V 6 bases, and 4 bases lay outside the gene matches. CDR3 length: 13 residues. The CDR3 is CASTGLADHEQFF. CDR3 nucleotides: TGCGCCAGCACGGGACTAGCGGACCATGAGCAGTTCTTC.

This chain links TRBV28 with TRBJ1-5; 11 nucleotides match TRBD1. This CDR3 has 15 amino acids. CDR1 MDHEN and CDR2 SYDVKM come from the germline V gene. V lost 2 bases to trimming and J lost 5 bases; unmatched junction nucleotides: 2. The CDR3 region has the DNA TGTGCCAGCAGTTTAGGACAGGGGGCGCATCAGCCCCAGCATTTT. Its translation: CASSLGQGAHQPQHF.

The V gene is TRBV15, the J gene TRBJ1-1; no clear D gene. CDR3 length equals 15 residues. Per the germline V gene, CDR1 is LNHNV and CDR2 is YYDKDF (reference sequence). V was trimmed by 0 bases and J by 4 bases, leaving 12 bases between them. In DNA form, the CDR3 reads TGTGCCACCAGCAGAGATCGAGGCTTCGGCACTGAAGCTTTCTTT. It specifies CATSRDRGFGTEAFF.

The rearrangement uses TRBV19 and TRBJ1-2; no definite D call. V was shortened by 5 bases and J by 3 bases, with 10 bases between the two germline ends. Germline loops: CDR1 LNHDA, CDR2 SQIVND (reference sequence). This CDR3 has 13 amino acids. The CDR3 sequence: CASSFHEDYGYTF. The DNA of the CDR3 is TGTGCCAGTAGTTTTCATGAGGACTATGGCTACACCTTC. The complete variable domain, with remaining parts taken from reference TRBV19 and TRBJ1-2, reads DGGITQSPKYLFRKEGQNVTLSCEQNLNHDAMYWYRQDPGQGLRLIYYSQIVNDFQKGDIAEGYSVSREKKESFPLTVTSAQKNPTAFYLCASSFHEDYGYTFGSGTRLTVV.

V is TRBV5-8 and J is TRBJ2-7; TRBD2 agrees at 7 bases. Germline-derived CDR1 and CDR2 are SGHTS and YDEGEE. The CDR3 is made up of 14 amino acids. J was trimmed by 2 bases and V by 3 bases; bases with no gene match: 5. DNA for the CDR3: TGTGCCAGCAGCTGGCCGGGGGGTCCCTACGAGCAGTACTTC. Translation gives CASSWPGGPYEQYF.

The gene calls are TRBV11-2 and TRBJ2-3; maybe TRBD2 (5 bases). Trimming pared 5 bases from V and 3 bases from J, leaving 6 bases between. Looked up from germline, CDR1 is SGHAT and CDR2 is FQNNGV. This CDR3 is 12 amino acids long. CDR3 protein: CASSPGTDTQYF. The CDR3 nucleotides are TGTGCCAGCAGCCCGGGGACAGATACGCAGTATTTT. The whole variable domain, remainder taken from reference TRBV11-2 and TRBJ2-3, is EAGVAQSPRYKIIEKRQSVAFWCNPISGHATLYWYQQILGQGPKLLIQFQNNGVVDDSQLPKDRFSAERLKGVDSTLKIQPAKLEDSAVYLCASSPGTDTQYFGPGTRLTVL.

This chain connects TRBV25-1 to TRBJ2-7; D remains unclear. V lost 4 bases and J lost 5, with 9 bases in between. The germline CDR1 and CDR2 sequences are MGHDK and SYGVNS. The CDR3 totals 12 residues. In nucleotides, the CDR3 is TGTGCCAGCAGTGCGTCTATCCACGAGCAGTACTTC. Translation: CASSASIHEQYF.

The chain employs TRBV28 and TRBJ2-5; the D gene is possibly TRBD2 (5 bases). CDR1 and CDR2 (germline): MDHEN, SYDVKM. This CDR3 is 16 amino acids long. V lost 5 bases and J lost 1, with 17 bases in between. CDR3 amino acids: CASSAEWGVPQETQYF. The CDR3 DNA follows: TGTGCCAGCAGTGCCGAGTGGGGAGTTCCCCAAGAGACCCAGTACTTC.

Here the CDR3 DNA reads TGTGCCAGCAGAACGGCCGGGACATGGTACACTGAAGCTTTCTTT. Residues: CASRTAGTWYTEAFF. This chain connects TRBV28 to TRBJ1-1, with D perhaps matching TRBD1 (6 bases). CDR3 length: 15 residues. Germline CDR1 and CDR2: MDHEN and SYDVKM. Trimming removed 6 bases from V and 3 bases from J, with 17 bases in between.

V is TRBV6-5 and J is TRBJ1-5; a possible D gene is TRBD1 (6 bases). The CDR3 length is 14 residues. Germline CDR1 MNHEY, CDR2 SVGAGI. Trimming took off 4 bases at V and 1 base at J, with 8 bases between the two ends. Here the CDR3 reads CASSFGQSNQPQHF. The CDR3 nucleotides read TGTGCCAGCAGTTTCGGACAGAGCAATCAGCCCCAGCATTTT.

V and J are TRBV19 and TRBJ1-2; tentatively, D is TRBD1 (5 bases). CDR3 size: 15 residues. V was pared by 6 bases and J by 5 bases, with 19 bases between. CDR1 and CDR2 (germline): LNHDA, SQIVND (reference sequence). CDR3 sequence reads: CASSPLGDKGYGYTF. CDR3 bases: TGTGCCAGTAGCCCCCTAGGGGATAAGGGGTATGGCTACACCTTC.

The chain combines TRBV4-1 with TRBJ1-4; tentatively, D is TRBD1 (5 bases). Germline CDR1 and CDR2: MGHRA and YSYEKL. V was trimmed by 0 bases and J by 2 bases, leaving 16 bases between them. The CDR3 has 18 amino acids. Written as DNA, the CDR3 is TGCGCCAGCAGCCAAGATCCTGGCAGGGAGGGGACTAATGAAAAACTGTTTTTT. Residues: CASSQDPGREGTNEKLFF.

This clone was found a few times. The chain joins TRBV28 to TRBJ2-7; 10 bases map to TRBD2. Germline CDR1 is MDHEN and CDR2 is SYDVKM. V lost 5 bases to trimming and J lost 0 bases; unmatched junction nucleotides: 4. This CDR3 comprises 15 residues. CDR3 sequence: CASSLAGESSYEQYF. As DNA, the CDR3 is TGTGCCAGCAGTCTAGCGGGGGAGAGCTCCTACGAGCAGTACTTC.